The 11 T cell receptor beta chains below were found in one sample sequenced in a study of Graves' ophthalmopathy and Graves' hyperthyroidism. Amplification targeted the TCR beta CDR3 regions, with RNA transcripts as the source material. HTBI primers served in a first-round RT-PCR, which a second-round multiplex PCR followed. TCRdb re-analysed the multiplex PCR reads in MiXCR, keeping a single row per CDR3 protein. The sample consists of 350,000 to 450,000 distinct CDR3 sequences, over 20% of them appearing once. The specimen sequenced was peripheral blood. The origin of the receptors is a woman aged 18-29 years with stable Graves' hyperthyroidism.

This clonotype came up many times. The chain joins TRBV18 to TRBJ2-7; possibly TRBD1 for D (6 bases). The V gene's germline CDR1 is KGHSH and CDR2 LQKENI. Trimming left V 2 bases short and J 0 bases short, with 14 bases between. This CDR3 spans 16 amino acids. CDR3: CASSPLPGQTSYEQYF. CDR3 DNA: TGTGCCAGCTCACCATTGCCAGGACAGACCTCCTACGAGCAGTACTTC.

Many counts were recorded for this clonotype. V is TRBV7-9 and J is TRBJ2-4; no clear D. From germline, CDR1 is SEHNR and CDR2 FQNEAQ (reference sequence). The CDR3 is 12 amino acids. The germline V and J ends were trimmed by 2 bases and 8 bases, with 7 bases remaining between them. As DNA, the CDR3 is TGTGCCAGCAGCTTACTCCTGGACATTCAGTACTTC. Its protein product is CASSLLLDIQYF.

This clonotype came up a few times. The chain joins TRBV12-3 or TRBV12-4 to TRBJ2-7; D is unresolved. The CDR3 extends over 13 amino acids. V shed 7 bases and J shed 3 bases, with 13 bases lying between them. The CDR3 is CASTWGSDYEQYF. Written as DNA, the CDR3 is TGTGCCAGCACCTGGGGTTCGGACTACGAGCAGTACTTC.

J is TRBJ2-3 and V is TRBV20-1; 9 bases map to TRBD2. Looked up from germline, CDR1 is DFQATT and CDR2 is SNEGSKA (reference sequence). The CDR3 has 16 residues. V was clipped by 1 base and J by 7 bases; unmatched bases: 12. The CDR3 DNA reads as TGCAGTGCTAGAGGTTTGGCGGGAGGGCTCTCGTATACGCAGTATTTT. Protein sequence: CSARGLAGGLSYTQYF.

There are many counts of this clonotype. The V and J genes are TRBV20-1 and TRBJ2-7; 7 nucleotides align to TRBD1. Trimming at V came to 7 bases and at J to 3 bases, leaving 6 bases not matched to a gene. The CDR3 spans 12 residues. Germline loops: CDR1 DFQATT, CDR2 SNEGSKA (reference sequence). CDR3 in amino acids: CSVSQGVYEQYF. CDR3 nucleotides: TGCAGTGTTAGCCAGGGGGTCTACGAGCAGTACTTC.

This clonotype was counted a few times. In DNA form, the CDR3 reads TGCAGCGTTCGGACGCCGGGGGACTATGGCTACACCTTC. Its translation is CSVRTPGDYGYTF. The V and J genes are TRBV29-1 and TRBJ1-2; perhaps TRBD1 as D (5 bases). V shed 5 bases and J shed 3 bases, with 13 bases lying between them. This CDR3 comprises 13 residues. Per the germline V gene, CDR1 is SQVTM and CDR2 is ANQGSEA.

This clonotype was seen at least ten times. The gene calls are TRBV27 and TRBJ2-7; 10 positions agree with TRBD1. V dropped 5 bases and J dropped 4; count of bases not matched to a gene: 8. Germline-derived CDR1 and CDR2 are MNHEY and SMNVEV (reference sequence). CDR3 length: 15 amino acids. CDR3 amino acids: CASSPDRGRGYEQYF. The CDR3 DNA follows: TGTGCCAGCAGTCCCGACAGGGGGCGAGGGTACGAGCAGTACTTC.

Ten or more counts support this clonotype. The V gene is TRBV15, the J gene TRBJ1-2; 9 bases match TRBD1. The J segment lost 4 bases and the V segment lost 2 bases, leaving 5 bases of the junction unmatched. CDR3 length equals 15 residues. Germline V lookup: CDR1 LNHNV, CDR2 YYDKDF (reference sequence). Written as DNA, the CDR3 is TGTGCCACCAGCAGAATCGACAGGGGGGCCTATGGCTACACCTTC. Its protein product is CATSRIDRGAYGYTF.

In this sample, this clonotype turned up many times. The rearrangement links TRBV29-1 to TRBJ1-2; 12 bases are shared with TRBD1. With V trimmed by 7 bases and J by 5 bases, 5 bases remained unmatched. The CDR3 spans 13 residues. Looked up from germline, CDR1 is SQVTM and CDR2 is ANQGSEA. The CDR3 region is CSGGTGGRYGYTF. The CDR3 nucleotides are TGCAGCGGCGGGACAGGGGGCCGGTATGGCTACACCTTC.

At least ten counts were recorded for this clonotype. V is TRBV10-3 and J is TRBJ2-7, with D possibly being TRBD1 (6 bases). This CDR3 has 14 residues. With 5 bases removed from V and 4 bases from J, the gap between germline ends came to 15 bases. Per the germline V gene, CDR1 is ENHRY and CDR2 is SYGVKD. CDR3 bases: TGTGCCATCAGTCTTGGGACAAAAATATACGAGCAGTACTTC. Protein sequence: CAISLGTKIYEQYF.

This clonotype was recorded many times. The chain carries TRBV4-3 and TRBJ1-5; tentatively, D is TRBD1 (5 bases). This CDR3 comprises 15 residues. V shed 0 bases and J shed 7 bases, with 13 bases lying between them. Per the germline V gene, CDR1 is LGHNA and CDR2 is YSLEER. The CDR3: CASSQDGNGGQPQHF. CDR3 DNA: TGCGCCAGCAGCCAAGATGGGAACGGGGGACAGCCCCAGCATTTT.